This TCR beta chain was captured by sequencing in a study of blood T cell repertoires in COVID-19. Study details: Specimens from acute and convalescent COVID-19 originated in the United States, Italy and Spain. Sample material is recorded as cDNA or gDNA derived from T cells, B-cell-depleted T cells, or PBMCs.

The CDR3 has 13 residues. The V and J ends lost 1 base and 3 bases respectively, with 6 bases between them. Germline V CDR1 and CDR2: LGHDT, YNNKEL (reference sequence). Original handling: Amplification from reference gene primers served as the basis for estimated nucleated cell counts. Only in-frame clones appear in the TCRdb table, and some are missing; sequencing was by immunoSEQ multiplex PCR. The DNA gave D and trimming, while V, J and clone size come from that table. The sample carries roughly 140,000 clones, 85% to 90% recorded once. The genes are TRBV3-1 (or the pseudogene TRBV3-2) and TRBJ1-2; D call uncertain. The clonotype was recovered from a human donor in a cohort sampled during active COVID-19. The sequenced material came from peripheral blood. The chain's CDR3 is CASSQVSYYGYTF. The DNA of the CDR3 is TGTGCCAGCAGCCAAGTCAGTTACTATGGCTACACCTTC.